This T cell receptor beta chain is drawn from a study of cytomegalovirus exposure and HLA in healthy donors. Study outcomes and limitations: Sequencing artifact likely explains a cluster of highly shared sequence variants.

The PCR used 60 Vbeta and 13 Jbeta primers. Clones were read by immunoSEQ multiplex PCR, and TCRdb kept only the in-frame ones, dropping some. In all, the sample yields fewer than 150,000 clones. Germline CDR1 LGHNA, CDR2 YSLEER. The ends were cut back, 4 bases at V and 0 bases at J, with 16 bases in the middle. The length of the CDR3 is 18 residues. Concerning this clone itself: The target antigen is unknown.

In nominal health when sampled, donors likely had unrecorded immune exposures nonetheless. The sample taken for sequencing was PBMCs. This clonotype was obtained from a middle-aged man in good health and CMV-seronegative. V is TRBV4-3 and J is TRBJ2-6; D perhaps matches TRBD2 (5 bases). The CDR3 nucleotides are TGCGCCAGCAGCCCCAAAAGAGGGTCCGGCTCTGGGGCCAACGTCCTGACTTTC. Amino acid sequence: CASSPKRGSGSGANVLTF.